The rows below give T cell receptor beta chains drawn from one sample of a study of blood T cell repertoires in COVID-19. The data were produced by immunoSEQ multiplex PCR, yet TCRdb's version contains in-frame clones alone and is incomplete. The sample holds 150,000 to 250,000 clones; roughly nine tenths are singletons and the top ten take 2% to 2.5%. Sequencing was done on a sample of PBMCs or T cells enriched from blood (not recorded which). All receptors derive from a woman younger than 45 who had recovered from COVID-19. Both conserved end residues are part of each CDR3. D genes are given only for firm matches.

14 NA TRBV6-2/TRBV6-3 CASSYSAVVVPQHF
15 TRBD1 TRBV9 CASSVGDRDVETQYF
14 TRBD1 TRBV5-1 CASSMGQGQETQYF
13 NA TRBV5-6 CASSLVSYNEQFF
13 NA TRBV2 CASGLERAYGYTF
13 TRBD1 TRBV29-1 CSVDREDSYGYTF
15 TRBD1 TRBV7-2 CASSPRTGDGNTIYF
13 NA TRBV14 CASSQDLRGGYTF
14 NA TRBV7-2 CASSFLGGDYGYTF
13 TRBD1 TRBV30 CAGQDRGHYGYTF
17 TRBD1 TRBV5-1 CASSAGTGAFLNTEAFF
15 NA TRBV6-5 CASSPGGVDSFEAFF
14 NA TRBV3-1/TRBV3-2 CASSQHRENTEAFF
13 NA TRBV7-2 CASSFAANYGYTF
17 NA TRBV2 CASSDPGVLSSGNTIYF
14 NA TRBV6-2/TRBV6-3 CASCPSGLRYEQYF
14 NA TRBV9 CASSVAGWNTEAFF
16 TRBD2 TRBV4-1 CASSQGLALTYNEQFF
15 TRBD1 TRBV7-9 CASSLWDRVNTEAFF
15 NA TRBV4-1 CASSLEAQGWYEQYF
15 TRBD1 TRBV4-3 CASSPVPGQSSPLHF
15 TRBD1 TRBV2 CASIRDSATNEKLFF
16 NA TRBV4-3 CASSRETGRETYGYTF
16 TRBD1 TRBV15 CATSRAPTGINQPQHF
13 TRBD2 TRBV6-5 CASSSGRNYEQYF
15 TRBD2 TRBV18 CASSLTSGKNNEQFF
14 NA TRBV30 CAWSDGTSWLELFF
13 NA TRBV9 CASSVDPGYGYTF
13 NA TRBV7-9 CASSLEVLQGQYF
13 NA TRBV18 CASSYFPGDEQYF
13 NA TRBV11-2 CASSPTGSYEQYF
13 NA TRBV30 CAWSLLLNTEAFF